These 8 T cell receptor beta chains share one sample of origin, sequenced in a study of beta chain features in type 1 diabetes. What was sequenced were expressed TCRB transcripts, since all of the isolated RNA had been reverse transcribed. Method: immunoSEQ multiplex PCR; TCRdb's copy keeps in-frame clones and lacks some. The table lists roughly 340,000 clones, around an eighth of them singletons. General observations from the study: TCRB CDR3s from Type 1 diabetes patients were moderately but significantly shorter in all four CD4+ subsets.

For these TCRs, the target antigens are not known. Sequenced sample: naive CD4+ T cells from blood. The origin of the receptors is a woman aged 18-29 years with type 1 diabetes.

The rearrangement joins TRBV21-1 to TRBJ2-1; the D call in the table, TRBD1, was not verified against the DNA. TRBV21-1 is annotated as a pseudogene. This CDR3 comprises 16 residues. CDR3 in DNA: TGTGCCAGCAGGACTCAACAGGGGGCGAAGTACAATGAGCAGTTCTTC. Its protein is CASRTQQGAKYNEQFF.

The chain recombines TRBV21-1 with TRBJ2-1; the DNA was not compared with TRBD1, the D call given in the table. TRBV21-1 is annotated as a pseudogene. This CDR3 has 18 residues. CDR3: CASSTCLGQTSSYNEQFF. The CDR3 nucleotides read TGTGCCAGCAGCACGTGTTTGGGACAGACAAGCTCCTACAATGAGCAGTTCTTC.

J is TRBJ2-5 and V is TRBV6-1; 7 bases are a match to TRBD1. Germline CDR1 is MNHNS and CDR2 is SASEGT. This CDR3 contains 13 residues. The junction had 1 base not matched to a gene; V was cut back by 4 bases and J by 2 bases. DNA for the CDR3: TGTGCCAGCAGTGTACAGGGGCAAGAGACCCAGTACTTC. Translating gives CASSVQGQETQYF.

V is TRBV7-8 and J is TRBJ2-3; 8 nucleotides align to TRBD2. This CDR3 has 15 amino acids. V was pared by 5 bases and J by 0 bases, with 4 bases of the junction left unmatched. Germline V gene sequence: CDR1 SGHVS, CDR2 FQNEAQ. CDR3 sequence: CASSKLAASTDTQYF. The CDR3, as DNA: TGTGCCAGCAGCAAACTAGCGGCTAGCACAGATACGCAGTATTTT.

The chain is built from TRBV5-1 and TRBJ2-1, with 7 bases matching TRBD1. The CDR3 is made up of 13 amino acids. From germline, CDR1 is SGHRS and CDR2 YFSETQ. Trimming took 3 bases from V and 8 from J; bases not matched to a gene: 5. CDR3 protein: CASSSTGAHEQFF. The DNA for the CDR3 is TGCGCCAGCAGCTCTACAGGGGCCCATGAGCAGTTCTTC.

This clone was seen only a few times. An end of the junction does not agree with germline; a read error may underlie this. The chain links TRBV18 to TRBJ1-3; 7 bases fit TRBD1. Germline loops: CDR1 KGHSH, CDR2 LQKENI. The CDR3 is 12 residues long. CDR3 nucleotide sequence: TGTGCCAGCTCACCCGACAGGGCCCTTTTCGCGTTT. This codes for CASSPDRALFAF.

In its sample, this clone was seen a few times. Here the CDR3 DNA reads TGCAGCGTTGGGGACAGGTACAATGGCTACACCTTC. This encodes CSVGDRYNGYTF. This chain joins TRBV29-1 and TRBJ1-2, with TRBD1 identical over 8 bases. CDR1 is SQVTM, CDR2 ANQGSEA, per germline. J lost 6 bases, V lost 4 bases, and 4 bases had no gene match. The CDR3 sequence is 12 residues long.

The CDR3 nucleotides are TGTGCCAGCAGCTCCTTCTCACTTGGCCGGGTTGAAGAGACCCAGTACTTC. Protein sequence: CASSSFSLGRVEETQYF. V and J are TRBV5-6 and TRBJ2-5; the D is unclear. The germline V and J ends were trimmed by 3 bases and 3 bases, with 21 bases remaining between them. Per germline, CDR1 SGHDT and CDR2 YYEEEE. CDR3 length equals 17 residues. Variable domain in full (rest from reference TRBV5-6 and TRBJ2-5): DAGVTQSPTHLIKTRGQQVTLRCSPKSGHDTVSWYQQALGQGPQFIFQYYEEEERQRGNFPDRFSGHQFPNYSSELNVNALLLGDSALYLCASSSFSLGRVEETQYFGPGTRLLVL.